In its sample, the clone carrying this T cell receptor (beta chain) was seen a few times. Germline V gene data show CDR1 as MDHEN and CDR2 as SYDVKM. CDR3 length: 12 residues. The ends were cut back, 4 bases at V and 4 bases at J, with 7 bases in the middle. This sample was taken from a study of blood T cell repertoires in COVID-19. Study as a whole: Acute and convalescent COVID-19 samples came from the United States, Italy and Spain. In each case, the material was cDNA or gDNA derived from T cells, B-cell-depleted T cells, or PBMCs.

Study processing details: Amplification of reference gene primers was used by the study to estimate nucleated cell counts. Measured with immunoSEQ multiplex PCR; TCRdb has only the in-frame clones, and not every one. That table supplies the V and J calls and clone size; D and trimming were determined from the DNA. The sample yields about 400,000 clones, around 87% seen once. This sequence joins TRBV28 and TRBJ1-1; tentative D call: TRBD1 (6 bases). The specimen was peripheral blood. The origin of this receptor is a human donor in a cohort sampled during active COVID-19. This CDR3 is CASSYRVTEAFF. CDR3 coding DNA: TGTGCCAGCAGTTACAGGGTCACTGAAGCTTTCTTT.